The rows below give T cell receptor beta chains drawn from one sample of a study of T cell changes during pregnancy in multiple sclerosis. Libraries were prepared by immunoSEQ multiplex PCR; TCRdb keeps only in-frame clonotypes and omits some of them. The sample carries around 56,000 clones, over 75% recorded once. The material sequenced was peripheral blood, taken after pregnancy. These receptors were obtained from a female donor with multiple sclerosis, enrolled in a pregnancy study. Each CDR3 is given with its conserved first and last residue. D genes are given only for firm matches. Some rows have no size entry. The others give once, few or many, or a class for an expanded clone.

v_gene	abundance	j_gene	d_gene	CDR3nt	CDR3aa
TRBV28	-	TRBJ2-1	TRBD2	TGTGCCAGCTTGGGGACTAGCGACTACAATGAGCAGTTCTTC	CASLGTSDYNEQFF
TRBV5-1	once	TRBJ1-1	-	TGCGCCAGCAGCCGAAATCCGAGGGACACTGAAGCTTTCTTT	CASSRNPRDTEAFF
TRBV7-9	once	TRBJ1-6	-	TGTGCCAGCAGCTTAATCACAGGCGCGGATTCACCCCTCCACTTT	CASSLITGADSPLHF
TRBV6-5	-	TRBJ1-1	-	TGTGCCAGCAGTTACGAGCGGAAAGCTTTCTTT	CASSYERKAFF
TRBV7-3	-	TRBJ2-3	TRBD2	TGTGCCAGCAGCCGATTGGGGGGGATGACAGATACGCAGTATTTT	CASSRLGGMTDTQYF
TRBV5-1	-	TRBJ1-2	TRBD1	TGCGCCAGCAGCTCCTCGACAGGGTACTATAACTATGGCTACACCTTC	CASSSSTGYYNYGYTF
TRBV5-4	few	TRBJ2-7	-	TGTGCCAGCAGCTTGGTGACTTACTCCTACGAGCAGTACTTC	CASSLVTYSYEQYF
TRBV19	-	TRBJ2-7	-	TGTGCCAGTAGTCCGACACCGGACTCCTACGAGCAGTACTTC	CASSPTPDSYEQYF
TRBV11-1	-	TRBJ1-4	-	TGTGCCAGCAGCCAGACGGGGTTCGGGGATGAAAAACTGTTTTTT	CASSQTGFGDEKLFF
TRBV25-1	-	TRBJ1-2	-	TGTGCCAGCAGCCCGCGGGCGGGGGGGTACACCTTC	CASSPRAGGYTF
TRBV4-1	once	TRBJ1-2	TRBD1	TGCGCCAGCAGCCACAACGACAGGGTCGTTAACTATGGCTACACCTTC	CASSHNDRVVNYGYTF
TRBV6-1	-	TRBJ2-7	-	TGTGCCAGCAGTGAAGCGTTCGAGGTCACCGGCGACGAGCAGTACTTC	CASSEAFEVTGDEQYF
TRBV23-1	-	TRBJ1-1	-	TGCGCCAGCAGCCACCCAGAGAGGCGTGCGAACACTGAAGCTTTCTTT	CASSHPERRANTEAFF
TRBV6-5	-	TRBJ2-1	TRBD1	TGTGCCAGCAGTCTCGGACAGGTCGTGGTGAATGAGCAGTTCTTC	CASSLGQVVVNEQFF
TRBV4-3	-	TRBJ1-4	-	TGCGCCAGCAGCCCGTCCGGGGGTGCGAATGAAAAACTGTTTTTT	CASSPSGGANEKLFF
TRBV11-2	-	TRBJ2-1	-	TGTGCCAGCAGCTTAAGCCCCAATGAGCAGTTCTTC	CASSLSPNEQFF
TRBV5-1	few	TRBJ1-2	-	TGCGCCAGCAGCTTGGCAGAGGGCGTGGGCGGCTACACCTTC	CASSLAEGVGGYTF
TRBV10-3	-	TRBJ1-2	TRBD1	TGTGCCATCCTGACAGGGGGCGGGAGCTATGGCTACACCTTC	CAILTGGGSYGYTF
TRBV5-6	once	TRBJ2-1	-	TGTGCCAGCAGCTTAGGCGCGGGAAATGAGCAGTTCTTC	CASSLGAGNEQFF
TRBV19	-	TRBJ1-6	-	TGTGCCAGTAGTTCTACTGCTAATTCACCCCTCCACTTT	CASSSTANSPLHF
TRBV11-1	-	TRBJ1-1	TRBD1	TGTGCCAGCAGCGCCGGACAGGGGACTATCACTGAAGCTTTCTTT	CASSAGQGTITEAFF
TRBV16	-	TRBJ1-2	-	TGTGCCAGCAGCCAATTCATAGAGTCTAACTATGGCTACACCTTC	CASSQFIESNYGYTF
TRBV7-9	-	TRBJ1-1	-	TGTGCCAGCAGCTTATGGGTGTGGGGGGAGAACACTGAAGCTTTCTTT	CASSLWVWGENTEAFF
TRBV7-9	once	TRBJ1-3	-	TGTGCCAGCAGCCCTCTTAACAGGGAGAATTCTGGAAACACCATATATTTT	CASSPLNRENSGNTIYF
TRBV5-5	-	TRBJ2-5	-	TGTGCCAGCAGCCCGGGACTCTTCCAAGAGACCCAGTACTTC	CASSPGLFQETQYF
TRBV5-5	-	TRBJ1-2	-	TGTGCCAGCAGCTTGGTGGATAGCAAAGACACCTTC	CASSLVDSKDTF
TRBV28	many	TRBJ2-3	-	TGTGCCAGCAGTCTCGGACTCCCCGTTCTCCTCACAGATACGCAGTATTTT	CASSLGLPVLLTDTQYF
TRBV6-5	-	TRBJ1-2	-	TGTGCCAGCAGTTACTCGTCCAGTCTCTATGGCTACACCTTC	CASSYSSSLYGYTF
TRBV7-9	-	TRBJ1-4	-	TGTGCCAGCACCCTGGGTCGGGGGGCGTATCGAGAAAAACTGTTTTTT	CASTLGRGAYREKLFF
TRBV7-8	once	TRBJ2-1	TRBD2	TGTGCCAGCAGCCGCGGGCTAGCGGAAAATGAGCAGTTCTTC	CASSRGLAENEQFF
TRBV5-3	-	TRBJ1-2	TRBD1	TGTGCCAGAAGCTTGGCCCGGGACAGGAGTTCTGGCTACACCTTC	CARSLARDRSSGYTF
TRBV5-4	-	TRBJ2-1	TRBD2	TGTGCCAGCAGCTTGACTAGCGGGGGGCACAATGAGCAGTTCTTC	CASSLTSGGHNEQFF
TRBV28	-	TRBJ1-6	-	TGTGCCACCAACAGGGTATCTTATAATTCACCCCTCCACTTT	CATNRVSYNSPLHF
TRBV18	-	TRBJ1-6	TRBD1	TGTGCCAGCTCTCGCGACAGGGGGAATTCACCCCTCCACTTT	CASSRDRGNSPLHF
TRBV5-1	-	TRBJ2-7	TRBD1	TGCGCCAGCAGCTTGGTACAGGGGAATAGGGGCGAGCAGTACTTC	CASSLVQGNRGEQYF
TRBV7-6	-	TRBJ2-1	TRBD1	TGTGCCAGCAGCGCTACGGGACAGGGGGTCACGAGGCAGTTCTTC	CASSATGQGVTRQFF
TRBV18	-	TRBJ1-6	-	TGTGCCAGCTCGCCTCAGGGGCCAAATGACTATAATTCACCCCTCCACTTT	CASSPQGPNDYNSPLHF
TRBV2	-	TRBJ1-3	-	TGTGCCAGCAGTGCCAGGGTGGGAAACACCATATATTTT	CASSARVGNTIYF
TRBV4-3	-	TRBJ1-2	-	TGCGCCAGCAGCCAAGATTTAACAGTAAATGGCTACACCTTC	CASSQDLTVNGYTF
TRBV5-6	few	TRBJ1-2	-	TGTGCCAGCAGCGGGTTGGGGGCAGGCTTCTATGGCTACACCTTC	CASSGLGAGFYGYTF
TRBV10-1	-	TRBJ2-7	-	TGCGCCAGATCGTCTGGGCCGCACCTCGAGCAGTACTTC	CARSSGPHLEQYF
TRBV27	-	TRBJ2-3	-	TGTGCCAGCAGTTTATCGGGAGGGGGTGGGGCAGATACGCAGTATTTT	CASSLSGGGGADTQYF
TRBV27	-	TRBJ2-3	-	TGTGCCAGCAGTTTATCGGGGTGGACAGAGGATACGCAGTATTTT	CASSLSGWTEDTQYF
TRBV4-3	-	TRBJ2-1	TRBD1	TGCGCCAGCAGCCAAGAAGTCTGGGACAGGGGCAATGAGCAGTTCTTC	CASSQEVWDRGNEQFF
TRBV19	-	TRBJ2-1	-	TGTGCCAGTAGTATAGTGCCGGGGTCCTACAATGAGCAGTTCTTC	CASSIVPGSYNEQFF
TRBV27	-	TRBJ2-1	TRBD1	TGTGCCACGGGCCCGGGACAGGGTATGAATGAGCAGTTCTTC	CATGPGQGMNEQFF
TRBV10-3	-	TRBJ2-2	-	TGTGCCATCAGTGAGTCGAGCAGGGGAAACACCGGGGAGCTGTTTTTT	CAISESSRGNTGELFF
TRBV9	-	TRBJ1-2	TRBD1	TGTGCCAGCAGCACCTGGGCAGGGGGGTATGGCTACACCTTC	CASSTWAGGYGYTF
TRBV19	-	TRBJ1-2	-	TGTGCCAGTAGTATAGGATTGACAGCAATTTATTATGGCTACACCTTC	CASSIGLTAIYYGYTF
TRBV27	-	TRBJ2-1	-	TGTGCCAGCAGTTCCCGACCTACGGGGTACAATGAGCAGTTCTTC	CASSSRPTGYNEQFF